The clone carrying this T cell receptor (beta chain) turned up a few times. The sample is drawn from a study of patients and donors after allogeneic stem cell transplantation. Germline assignment: CDR1 MGHRA and CDR2 YSYEKL. The CDR3 totals 14 residues. The V gene end was trimmed by 5 bases and the J gene end by 5 bases; junction bases not matched to a gene: 9. TCRdb re-analysed the RT-PCR reads in MiXCR, keeping a single row per CDR3 protein. The sample has 410,000 or so distinct CDR3 sequences, approximately 16% seen once. The sample was blood, either unsorted or a sorted T cell fraction (not recorded which). The chain is built from TRBV4-1 and TRBJ2-7; 7 nucleotides agree with TRBD1. This receptor was obtained from a human donor who was either an allogeneic HSCT recipient or a stem cell or donor lymphocyte infusion donor (not recorded which). It is not recorded whose cells these are; they may come from a transplant donor. As DNA, the CDR3 is TGCGCCAGCAGCTCGCCGGGACAGCGGAACGAGCAGTACTTC. Encoded protein: CASSSPGQRNEQYF.